The 21 T cell receptor beta chains presented below share a single source sample, sequenced in a study of beta chain features in type 1 diabetes. Sequencing targeted expressed TCRB transcripts, as all isolated RNA had been reverse transcribed. Method: immunoSEQ multiplex PCR; TCRdb's copy keeps in-frame clones and lacks some. The data contain hundreds of thousands of clones, around 14% of them singletons. The sequencing input was naive CD4+ T cells from blood. The receptors come from a man aged 30 to 39 in good health.

This clone was counted between two and nine times. CDR3 sequence reads: CASSLLVRYYNEQFF. CDR3 DNA: TGTGCCAGCAGCTTATTGGTCCGGTACTACAATGAGCAGTTCTTC. The V and J genes are TRBV7-2 and TRBJ2-1, with D hard to call. The CDR3 is 15 residues long. Trimming cost V 2 bases and J 3 bases, with 11 bases left between them. Germline CDR1 reads SGHTA; CDR2 reads FQGNSA.

The count of this clone is one. The chain links TRBV9 to TRBJ2-3, with D tentatively TRBD2 (6 bases). V was pared by 0 bases and J by 5 bases, with 10 bases between. The CDR3 consists of 14 residues. Germline loops: CDR1 SGDLS, CDR2 YYNGEE. CDR3 protein: CASSVGLEGDTQYF. The CDR3 coding sequence is TGTGCCAGCAGCGTAGGACTGGAGGGAGATACGCAGTATTTT.

The CDR3 region is CASSFNQPGLVLNTQYF. The DNA for the CDR3 is TGTGCCAGCAGCTTCAACCAACCGGGACTAGTCCTTAATACGCAGTATTTT. The chain combines TRBV7-3 with TRBJ2-3; 8 nucleotides agree with TRBD2. With V trimmed by 3 bases and J by 7 bases, 15 bases remained unmatched. This CDR3 contains 17 residues. The V gene's germline CDR1 is SGHTA and CDR2 FQGTGA.

This clone was seen a few times. The chain has TRBV14 and TRBJ1-2; D is possibly TRBD1 (6 bases). Per the germline V gene, CDR1 is SGHDN and CDR2 is FVKESK. The CDR3 runs to 13 residues. The V end lost 6 bases, the J end lost 6 bases, and 14 bases lay between the germline ends. This CDR3 reads CASSQTGLDGYTF. The CDR3 nucleotides are TGTGCCAGCAGTCAAACAGGGTTAGATGGCTACACCTTC. Complete variable domain (other parts from reference TRBV14 and TRBJ1-2): EAGVTQFPSHSVIEKGQTVTLRCDPISGHDNLYWYRRVMGKEIKFLLHFVKESKQDESGMPNNRFLAERTGGTYSTLKVQPAELEDSGVYFCASSQTGLDGYTFGSGTRLTVV.

The V call is TRBV18, the J call TRBJ2-3; no firm D call. Trimming removed 3 bases from V and 0 bases from J, with 10 bases in between. The CDR3 runs to 15 residues. Per the germline V gene, CDR1 is KGHSH and CDR2 is LQKENI. This chain's CDR3 is CASSPSTRSTDTQYF. The CDR3 region has the DNA TGTGCCAGCTCACCCAGTACGCGTAGCACAGATACGCAGTATTTT. Supplemented by reference TRBV18 and TRBJ2-3, the full variable domain reads NAGVMQNPRHLVRRRGQEARLRCSPMKGHSHVYWYRQLPEEGLKFMVYLQKENIIDESGMPKERFSAEFPKEGPSILRIQQVVRGDSAAYFCASSPSTRSTDTQYFGPGTRLTVL.

This chain joins TRBV29-1 and TRBJ1-2, with D perhaps TRBD1 (5 bases). Germline V lookup: CDR1 SQVTM, CDR2 ANQGSEA. V dropped 8 bases and J dropped 5 bases, with 18 bases sitting between them. The CDR3 runs 13 residues. The CDR3 here is CSLRTRGNYGYTF. DNA for the CDR3: TGCAGCCTCCGAACTCGGGGGAATTATGGCTACACCTTC. Filled out from reference TRBV29-1 and TRBJ1-2, the complete variable domain reads SAVISQKPSRDICQRGTSLTIQCQVDSQVTMMFWYRQQPGQSLTLIATANQGSEATYESGFVIDKFPISRPNLTFSTLTVSNMSPEDSSIYLCSLRTRGNYGYTFGSGTRLTVV.

The chain combines TRBV12-5 with TRBJ1-1; D gene unclear. The germline V and J ends were trimmed by 0 bases and 0 bases, with 5 bases remaining between them. The CDR3 covers 14 residues. Germline CDR1 and CDR2: LGHNT and FRNRAP. The CDR3: CASGLVLLNTEAFF. CDR3 nucleotides: TGTGCTAGTGGTTTGGTCTTACTGAACACTGAAGCTTTCTTT. The complete variable domain, with remaining parts taken from reference TRBV12-5 and TRBJ1-1, reads DARVTQTPRHKVTEMGQEVTMRCQPILGHNTVFWYRQTMMQGLELLAYFRNRAPLDDSGMPKDRFSAEMPDATLATLKIQPSEPRDSAVYFCASGLVLLNTEAFFGQGTRLTVV.

This clone was counted only a few times. This chain uses TRBV30 with TRBJ1-4, with a possible D match to TRBD1 (5 bases). Germline V gives CDR1 GTSNPN, CDR2 SVGIG (reference sequence). The CDR3 spans 17 residues. V lost 1 base and J 0 bases, leaving 15 bases between the germline ends. CDR3 DNA sequence: TGTGCCTGGAGTGCGGGGACCGACCTTGCAACTAATGAAAAACTGTTTTTT. Translated: CAWSAGTDLATNEKLFF.

The chain carries TRBV10-3 and TRBJ2-7; perhaps D is TRBD1 or TRBD2 (5 bases each). The V gene lost 2 bases and the J gene lost 6 bases, with 8 bases spanning the gap. CDR3 length: 12 amino acids. In germline, CDR1 is ENHRY, CDR2 SYGVKD. CDR3 region: CAISEGTREQYF. DNA of the CDR3: TGTGCCATCAGTGAGGGGACCCGCGAGCAGTACTTC.

The chain has TRBV13 and TRBJ2-4, with 7 bases identical to TRBD1. The CDR3 totals 13 residues. V lost 5 bases and J lost 13; bases outside the gene matches: 11. The germline V gene encodes CDR1 PRHDT and CDR2 FYEKMQ (reference sequence). In DNA form, the CDR3 reads TGTGCCAGCAGCCCCTGGGACAGCCCTTGGCAGTACTTC. This sequence encodes CASSPWDSPWQYF.

This chain connects TRBV15 to TRBJ2-4; D is unresolved. The CDR3 contains 14 residues. Germline V lookup: CDR1 LNHNV, CDR2 YYDKDF (reference sequence). V dropped 0 bases and J dropped 9 bases, with 12 bases sitting between them. As DNA, the CDR3 is TGTGCCACCAGCAGAGATTTCCCCCTAGGCATTCAGTACTTC. Protein sequence: CATSRDFPLGIQYF.

The chain uses TRBV29-1 and TRBJ1-2; TRBD1 matches at 9 bases. Germline V CDR1 and CDR2: SQVTM, ANQGSEA. There are 12 residues in the CDR3. After removal of 4 bases from V and 3 bases from J, the junction contained 0 bases not matched to a gene. CDR3 nucleotides: TGCAGCGTTGGGGACAGGGACTATGGCTACACCTTC. This encodes CSVGDRDYGYTF.

The chain links TRBV4-3 to TRBJ2-3; 8 bases are a match to TRBD2. In germline, CDR1 is LGHNA, CDR2 YSLEER. The CDR3 length is 16 residues. The trim removed 0 bases at V and 4 bases at J, leaving 6 bases unmatched. The CDR3 loop reads CASSQEPSGSSDTQYF. CDR3 nucleotide sequence: TGCGCCAGCAGCCAAGAACCCAGCGGGAGTTCAGATACGCAGTATTTT.

Concerning this clone: This sample includes further DNA sequences coding for the same CDR3. CDR3 nucleotides: TGTGCCAGCAGCCCTCCCGGCAGTCAAGAGACCCAGTACTTC. Protein product: CASSPPGSQETQYF. The V and J genes are TRBV7-2 and TRBJ2-5, with D unclear. CDR3 size: 14 residues. The germline V and J ends were trimmed by 5 bases and 2 bases, with 12 bases remaining between them. Looked up from germline, CDR1 is SGHTA and CDR2 is FQGNSA. Based on the CDR3 plus reference TRBV7-2 and TRBJ2-5, the full variable domain is GAGVSQSPSNKVTEKGKDVELRCDPISGHTALYWYRQSLGQGLEFLIYFQGNSAPDKSGLPSDRFSAERTGGSVSTLTIQRTQQEDSAVYLCASSPPGSQETQYFGPGTRLLVL.

The V and J genes are TRBV7-9 and TRBJ1-5; D is perhaps TRBD1 (6 bases). Trimming removed 1 base from V and 3 bases from J, with 7 bases in between. The CDR3 covers 14 residues. Germline V gene lookup returns CDR1 SEHNR and CDR2 FQNEAQ (reference sequence). The CDR3 DNA follows: TGTGCCAGCAGCTTAGACAGGGTCAATCAGCCCCAGCATTTT. This codes for CASSLDRVNQPQHF.

This clone was detected only a few times. The rearrangement links TRBV5-1 to TRBJ2-3; 7 bases are a match to TRBD1. The ends lost 2 bases at V and 6 bases at J; junction bases unmatched: 6. The germline V gene encodes CDR1 SGHRS and CDR2 YFSETQ. This CDR3 has 14 residues. CDR3 sequence: CASSLPDREDTQYF. For the CDR3, the DNA is TGCGCCAGCAGCTTACCTGACAGGGAGGATACGCAGTATTTT.

This clone turned up a few times. This CDR3 is also generated by other DNA sequences in the sample. The chain has TRBV7-2 and TRBJ2-5, with TRBD1 matching over 7 bases. The CDR3 has 14 amino acids. J lost 5 bases, V lost 2 bases, and 5 bases had no gene match. Germline CDR1 SGHTA, CDR2 FQGNSA. The CDR3 loop reads CASSLTRQGETQYF. The DNA of the CDR3 is TGTGCCAGCAGCTTAACAAGACAGGGCGAGACCCAGTACTTC.

CDR3 sequence: CASSLPSGGGDTQYF. The CDR3 coding sequence is TGCGCCAGCAGCTTGCCTAGCGGGGGAGGAGATACGCAGTATTTT. V and J are TRBV5-1 and TRBJ2-3, with TRBD2 matching 10 bases. Per germline, CDR1 SGHRS and CDR2 YFSETQ. This CDR3 has 15 residues. V shed 1 base and J 5 bases; nucleotides not matched to a gene: 4.

This chain uses TRBV7-2 with TRBJ2-3; 11 positions agree with TRBD1. V was pared by 5 bases and J by 5 bases, with 9 bases of the junction left unmatched. The germline V gene encodes CDR1 SGHTA and CDR2 FQGNSA. The CDR3 spans 16 residues. As DNA, the CDR3 is TGTGCCAGCAGCCGGGCGGGGACAGGGGGTCTAGATACGCAGTATTTT. Encoded protein: CASSRAGTGGLDTQYF.

The rearrangement joins TRBV4-3 to TRBJ2-1; 14 bases match TRBD2. This CDR3 has 18 amino acids. With 0 bases clipped from V and 7 bases from J, the junction kept 8 bases outside the gene matches. The germline V gene encodes CDR1 LGHNA and CDR2 YSLEER. CDR3 in DNA: TGCGCCAGCAGCCAAGAAGTGGTCGGGACTAGCGGGAGAAATGAGCAGTTCTTC. Translated, it gives CASSQEVVGTSGRNEQFF.

This clone was picked up a small number of times. This same CDR3 is encoded by further DNA sequences in the sample. The chain carries TRBV30 and TRBJ1-2; no clear D gene. The germline V gene has CDR1 GTSNPN and CDR2 SVGIG (reference sequence). The CDR3 is 12 amino acids. Trimming cost V 1 base and J 4 bases, with 7 bases left between them. CDR3 bases: TGTGCCTGGAGTGGCGGATCCTATGGCTACACCTTC. This sequence encodes CAWSGGSYGYTF.